Following are 28 T cell receptor beta chains from one sample sequenced in a study of T cell repertoires in cytomegalovirus infection. TCRdb reanalysed the reads using MiXCR and keeps one entry per CDR3 protein. The data contain 160,000 or so distinct CDR3 sequences, approximately 17% of them seen just once; the ten biggest clones take up about 17%. Input material: CD8+ T cells from PBMCs. The source of these receptors is a human donor in good health (CMV status not recorded). Some clones in this sample may be carry-over from other donors' samples.

The chain has TRBV7-3 and TRBJ2-1, with D hard to call. Looked up from germline, CDR1 is SGHTA and CDR2 is FQGTGA. The CDR3 contains 15 residues. Trimming took 1 base from V and 1 from J, leaving 8 bases between them. CDR3 protein: CASSLSARSYNEQFF. CDR3 DNA sequence: TGTGCCAGCAGCTTAAGTGCAAGGTCCTACAATGAGCAGTTCTTC.

This clonotype was seen a few times. V is TRBV6-6 and J is TRBJ1-1; D is ambiguous. Germline V gene lookup returns CDR1 MNHNY and CDR2 SVGAGI (reference sequence). Trimming pared 3 bases from V and 2 bases from J, leaving 10 bases between. This CDR3 has 14 amino acids. For the CDR3, the DNA is TGTGCCAGCAGTTATAATCCGGAAAACACTGAAGCTTTCTTT. It yields the protein CASSYNPENTEAFF.

The chain has TRBV7-2 and TRBJ1-5, with D uncertain. V gave up 5 bases and J gave up 0 bases, with 11 bases separating them. CDR1 and CDR2 (germline): SGHTA, FQGNSA. The CDR3 length is 15 residues. CDR3 residues: CASSPKGLSNQPQHF. The CDR3 DNA follows: TGTGCCAGCAGCCCTAAGGGTCTTAGCAATCAGCCCCAGCATTTT.

This chain links TRBV11-1 with TRBJ2-2; no clear D. The germline CDR1 and CDR2 sequences are SGHAT and FQDESV (reference sequence). There are 13 residues in the CDR3. The V end was cut by 5 bases, the J end by 6 bases, with 10 bases between. The CDR3 sequence: CASSDAVPGELFF. The CDR3 bases are TGTGCCAGCAGCGATGCGGTCCCCGGGGAGCTGTTTTTT.

This clonotype was seen more than once but under ten times. The chain recombines TRBV25-1 with TRBJ1-2, with TRBD1 matching 8 bases. The V gene's germline CDR1 is MGHDK and CDR2 SYGVNS. Trimming took 3 bases from V and 4 from J; bases not matched to a gene: 4. CDR3 length equals 14 residues. CDR3 nucleotide sequence: TGTGCCAGCAGTGAGGGGACAGGTCTCTATGGCTACACCTTC. This codes for CASSEGTGLYGYTF.

The chain recombines TRBV5-1 with TRBJ2-3, with D possibly matching TRBD1 (5 bases). Trimming took off 3 bases at V and 0 bases at J, with 14 bases between the two ends. CDR3 length: 16 residues. Germline lookup yields CDR1 SGHRS and CDR2 YFSETQ. The CDR3 region has the DNA TGCGCCAGCAGCTCCAAGGGGTCAACTAGCACAGATACGCAGTATTTT. Translating gives CASSSKGSTSTDTQYF.

This clonotype turned up a few times. The V and J genes are TRBV7-8 and TRBJ2-5; no firm D call. The length of the CDR3 is 15 residues. V shed 3 bases and J shed 5 bases, with 16 bases lying between them. Per the germline V gene, CDR1 is SGHVS and CDR2 is FQNEAQ. The CDR3 is CASSFLGPSPETQYF. CDR3 coding DNA: TGTGCCAGCAGCTTCCTAGGCCCCTCTCCGGAGACCCAGTACTTC.

This clonotype was found a few times. The rearrangement uses TRBV20-1 and TRBJ2-2; possible D gene TRBD1, 6 bases. The V end was cut by 6 bases, the J end by 1 base, with 12 bases between. CDR3 length equals 14 residues. The germline V gene encodes CDR1 DFQATT and CDR2 SNEGSKA (reference sequence). The CDR3 DNA is TGCAGTGCCCTGGGGACAATGAACACCGGGGAGCTGTTTTTT. This encodes CSALGTMNTGELFF.

This chain joins TRBV7-6 and TRBJ2-2; 7 nucleotides match TRBD2. Germline V lookup: CDR1 SGHVS, CDR2 FNYEAQ. The CDR3 covers 16 residues. The V and J ends lost 2 bases and 4 bases, in that order; junction bases with no gene match: 7. The chain's CDR3 is CASSLRGDLGTGELFF. In DNA, the CDR3 is TGTGCCAGCAGCTTACGGGGGGATTTGGGCACCGGGGAGCTGTTTTTT.

This clonotype was observed a handful of times. The rearrangement uses TRBV14 and TRBJ2-7; D is perhaps TRBD1 (6 bases). Deletions cut 2 bases from V and 2 bases from J, with 13 bases between. The CDR3 has 15 residues. Germline lookup yields CDR1 SGHDN and CDR2 FVKESK. The CDR3 region is CASSQRWDTPYEQYF. Here the CDR3 DNA reads TGTGCCAGCAGCCAACGTTGGGACACCCCCTACGAGCAGTACTTC.

This clonotype was found a few times. The CDR3 nucleotides are TGTGCCAGCAGCTTACTTCCGGGCGGGGGGCGAGAGACCCAGTACTTC. The encoded protein is CASSLLPGGGRETQYF. The rearrangement joins TRBV7-2 to TRBJ2-5; 8 bases map to TRBD2. This CDR3 contains 16 residues. Trimming took 2 bases from V and 4 from J; bases not matched to a gene: 9. Germline CDR1 is SGHTA and CDR2 is FQGNSA.

This clonotype was counted only a few times. The chain combines TRBV14 with TRBJ2-1, with D perhaps matching TRBD1 (5 bases). This CDR3 spans 11 amino acids. Germline lookup yields CDR1 SGHDN and CDR2 FVKESK. Trimming pared 6 bases from V and 8 bases from J, leaving 8 bases between. This CDR3 reads CASSPGHEQFF. DNA for the CDR3: TGTGCCAGCAGTCCAGGGCATGAGCAGTTCTTC.

This CDR3 is CASINGRGAKTQYF. CDR3 DNA: TGTGCCAGCATAAACGGAAGGGGCGCCAAGACCCAGTACTTC. The chain recombines TRBV11-2 with TRBJ2-5, with D perhaps TRBD1 (5 bases). V was pared by 7 bases and J by 6 bases, with 18 bases between. Germline CDR1 is SGHAT and CDR2 is FQNNGV. The CDR3 covers 14 residues.

In this sample, this clonotype turned up a few times. The chain employs TRBV9 and TRBJ2-1; perhaps D is TRBD1 or TRBD2 (5 bases each). The CDR3 sequence is 15 residues long. Trimming took off 0 bases at V and 10 bases at J, with 17 bases between the two ends. Germline V gene sequence: CDR1 SGDLS, CDR2 YYNGEE. The CDR3 reads CASSVVTGTSREQFF. The CDR3 DNA reads TGTGCCAGCAGCGTAGTGACCGGGACCTCGCGCGAGCAGTTCTTC.

This clonotype showed up just once. V usage is TRBV5-1 and J usage is TRBJ2-7; 12 nucleotides match TRBD1. From germline, CDR1 is SGHRS and CDR2 YFSETQ. V dropped 4 bases and J dropped 3; count of bases not matched to a gene: 5. The CDR3 is 15 residues long. CDR3 DNA sequence: TGCGCCAGCAGCGGCGGGACAGGGGGCCACTACGAGCAGTACTTC. Its translation: CASSGGTGGHYEQYF.

This clonotype was counted a single time. The gene calls are TRBV28 and TRBJ2-1, with D possibly being TRBD2 (6 bases). CDR1 and CDR2 (germline): MDHEN, SYDVKM. This CDR3 spans 15 amino acids. Deletions cut 6 bases from V and 5 bases from J, with 17 bases between. CDR3: CASRIADNPNNEQFF. CDR3 coding DNA: TGTGCCAGCAGAATAGCGGACAACCCTAACAATGAGCAGTTCTTC.

This clonotype occurred a few times. The CDR3 sequence is CASSSHRGNTIYF. CDR3 bases: TGTGCCAGCAGTTCCCATAGGGGGAACACCATATATTTT. The chain is built from TRBV28 and TRBJ1-3; D might be TRBD1 (6 bases). This CDR3 comprises 13 residues. Trimming took 4 bases from V and 7 from J, leaving 11 bases between them. Per the germline V gene, CDR1 is MDHEN and CDR2 is SYDVKM.

This clonotype was counted many times. This chain links TRBV7-2 with TRBJ2-1, with a tentative D call TRBD2 (6 bases). The CDR3 extends over 15 amino acids. Deletions cut 1 base from V and 5 bases from J, with 12 bases between. Per germline, CDR1 SGHTA and CDR2 FQGNSA. In DNA, the CDR3 is TGTGCCAGCAGCTTAGGCCTAGCGAGGAACAATGAGCAGTTCTTC. Translation gives CASSLGLARNNEQFF. Full variable domain (missing parts from reference TRBV7-2 and TRBJ2-1): GAGVSQSPSNKVTEKGKDVELRCDPISGHTALYWYRQSLGQGLEFLIYFQGNSAPDKSGLPSDRFSAERTGGSVSTLTIQRTQQEDSAVYLCASSLGLARNNEQFFGPGTRLTVL.

This clonotype occurred many times. The J gene is TRBJ1-5, the V gene TRBV28; D unclear. The CDR3 runs to 12 residues. The V end lost 6 bases, the J end lost 8 bases, and 11 bases lay between the germline ends. Germline V CDR1 and CDR2: MDHEN, SYDVKM. CDR3 DNA: TGTGCCAGCAGCCGTAATAGTGAGCCCCAGCATTTT. Amino acid sequence: CASSRNSEPQHF.

The chain carries TRBV5-1 and TRBJ2-7; D unresolved. Germline V lookup: CDR1 SGHRS, CDR2 YFSETQ. The CDR3 contains 13 residues. V was trimmed by 4 bases and J by 5 bases, leaving 13 bases between them. Here the CDR3 DNA reads TGCGCCAGCAGCCTATCAAGGGCAGACGAGCAGTACTTC. This sequence encodes CASSLSRADEQYF.

This clonotype turned up a few times. The chain couples TRBV20-1 to TRBJ2-5; no reliable D call. The CDR3 extends over 12 amino acids. The germline V and J ends were trimmed by 4 bases and 7 bases, with 13 bases remaining between them. Germline CDR1 is DFQATT and CDR2 is SNEGSKA (reference sequence). As DNA, the CDR3 is TGCAGTGCTATACCTTTCACTGGGACCCAGTACTTC. Its protein is CSAIPFTGTQYF.

This chain connects TRBV7-6 to TRBJ2-2; TRBD2 aligns across 12 bases. The V segment lost 3 bases and the J segment 6 bases; nucleotides outside the gene matches: 8. Germline values: CDR1 SGHVS, CDR2 FNYEAQ. The CDR3 covers 17 residues. The CDR3 reads CASSFRPRLAGAGELFF. The CDR3 bases are TGTGCCAGCAGCTTTAGGCCGAGACTAGCGGGAGCCGGGGAGCTGTTTTTT.

The sample holds a few counts of this clonotype. This chain joins TRBV7-8 and TRBJ2-7; possibly TRBD2 for D (5 bases). This CDR3 has 16 amino acids. CDR1 and CDR2 from the germline V gene are SGHVS and FQNEAQ. Trimming left V 3 bases short and J 0 bases short, with 15 bases between. CDR3 loop: CASSFTPGLASYEQYF. The CDR3, as DNA: TGTGCCAGCAGCTTCACACCGGGCCTAGCCTCCTACGAGCAGTACTTC.

This chain joins TRBV11-1 and TRBJ1-1, with 8 bases lining up with TRBD1. The CDR3 extends over 14 amino acids. Germline values: CDR1 SGHAT, CDR2 FQDESV (reference sequence). With V trimmed by 6 bases and J by 4 bases, 7 bases remained unmatched. DNA of the CDR3: TGTGCCAGCAGTTTCGGACAGGGAGGCACTGAAGCTTTCTTT. Translating it yields CASSFGQGGTEAFF.

This clonotype was seen a handful of times. This chain connects TRBV28 to TRBJ2-4; TRBD1 matches at 10 bases. Losses at the gene ends were 7 bases for V and 2 bases for J; bases not matched to a gene: 5. The germline gives CDR1 MDHEN, CDR2 SYDVKM. There are 15 residues in the CDR3. CDR3 nucleotides: TGTGCCAGCACCGGGACAGGGGTAACCAAAAACATTCAGTACTTC. This gives the protein CASTGTGVTKNIQYF.

This clonotype has a handful of counts. This chain links TRBV28 with TRBJ2-5; D is perhaps TRBD1 or TRBD2 (5 bases each). Germline V gene sequence: CDR1 MDHEN, CDR2 SYDVKM. The CDR3 is 14 residues long. Trimming took off 5 bases at V and 4 bases at J, with 14 bases between the two ends. The CDR3 DNA is TGTGCCAGCAGTCCCCGGGGCGTTGGAGAGACCCAGTACTTC. It yields the protein CASSPRGVGETQYF.

In its sample, this clonotype was seen a few times. The chain links TRBV7-9 to TRBJ1-3, with D maybe TRBD1 (6 bases). CDR1 SEHNR and CDR2 FQNEAQ come from the germline V gene (reference sequence). V was trimmed by 5 bases and J by 0 bases, leaving 11 bases between them. This CDR3 has 15 residues. Written as DNA, the CDR3 is TGTGCCAGCAGCAGGGGGTCCTCCTCTGGAAACACCATATATTTT. Its protein product is CASSRGSSSGNTIYF.

This clonotype was seen more than once but under ten times. V and J are TRBV29-1 and TRBJ2-1; no clear D gene. Trimming left V 7 bases short and J 7 bases short, with 8 bases between. The CDR3 spans 10 residues. Germline CDR1 is SQVTM and CDR2 is ANQGSEA. The CDR3 DNA reads as TGCAGCGGAACAAGGAATGAGCAGTTCTTC. Amino acid sequence: CSGTRNEQFF.